This T cell receptor beta chain was sequenced for a study of vaccination and CD4 T cells after COVID-19. Turning to the study itself: Control cultures received a CEFX pool, an HIV-1 Nef pool, or no peptide.

The treatment was: approximately 11-day PBMC culture with coronavirus spike peptide pools or control peptides (ViraFEST assay). TCR sequencing followed the expansion of antigen-specific T cells with peptide pools in ViraFEST. With the Oncomine TCR Beta short-read assay, DNA from cultured CD4+ T cells was sequenced. TCRdb passed the PCR reads through MiXCR, listing each CDR3 protein once. The sample yields thousands of distinct CDR3 sequences, 56% seen once. By frequency in the sample, this clonotype is medium-sized. The antigen is unknown. This receptor was identified in a human donor who had recovered from COVID-19. Input material: CD4+ T cells from blood, cultured in vitro.

CDR3 loop: CAISEPRWTGQSSYEQYF. In DNA form, the CDR3 reads TGTGCCATCAGTGAACCTAGATGGACAGGCCAGAGCTCCTACGAGCAGTACTTC. The genes are TRBV10-3 and TRBJ2-7, with 7 bases aligning to TRBD1. Trimming cost V 3 bases and J 0 bases; bases outside gene matches: 14. This CDR3 contains 18 residues. Germline V lookup: CDR1 ENHRY, CDR2 SYGVKD.